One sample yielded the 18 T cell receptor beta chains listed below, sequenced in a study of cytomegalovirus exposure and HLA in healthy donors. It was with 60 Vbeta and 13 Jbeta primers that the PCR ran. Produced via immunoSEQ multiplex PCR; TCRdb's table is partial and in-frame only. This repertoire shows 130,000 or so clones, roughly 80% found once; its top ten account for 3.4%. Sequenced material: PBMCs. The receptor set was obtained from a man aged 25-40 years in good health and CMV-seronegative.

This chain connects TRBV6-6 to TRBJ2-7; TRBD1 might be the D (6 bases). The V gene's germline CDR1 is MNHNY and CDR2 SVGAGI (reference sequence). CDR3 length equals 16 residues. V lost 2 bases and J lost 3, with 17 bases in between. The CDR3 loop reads CASSYLTGTLVYEQYF. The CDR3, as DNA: TGTGCCAGCAGTTACCTAACCGGGACATTAGTCTACGAGCAGTACTTC.

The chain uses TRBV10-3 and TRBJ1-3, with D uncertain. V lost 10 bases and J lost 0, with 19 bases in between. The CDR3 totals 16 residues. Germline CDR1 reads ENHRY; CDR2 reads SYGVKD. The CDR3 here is CATYKNQSPSGNTIYF. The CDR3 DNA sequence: TGTGCCACATATAAGAACCAGTCGCCCTCTGGAAACACCATATATTTT.

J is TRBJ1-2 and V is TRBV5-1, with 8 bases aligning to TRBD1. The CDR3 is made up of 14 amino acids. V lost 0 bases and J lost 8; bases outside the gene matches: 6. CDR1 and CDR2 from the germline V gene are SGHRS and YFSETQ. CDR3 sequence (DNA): TGCGCCAGCAGCTTGGACGGGACAGGTTCGGGCTACACCTTC. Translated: CASSLDGTGSGYTF.

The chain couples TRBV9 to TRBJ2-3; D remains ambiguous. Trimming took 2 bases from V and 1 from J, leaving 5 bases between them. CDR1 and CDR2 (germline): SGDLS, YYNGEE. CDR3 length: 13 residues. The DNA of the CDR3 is TGTGCCAGCAGCGTTTATCGCACAGATACGCAGTATTTT. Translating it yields CASSVYRTDTQYF.

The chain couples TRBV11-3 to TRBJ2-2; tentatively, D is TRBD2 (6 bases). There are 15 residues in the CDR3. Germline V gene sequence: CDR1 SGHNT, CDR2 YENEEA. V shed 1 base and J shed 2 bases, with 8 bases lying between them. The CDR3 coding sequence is TGTGCCAGCAGCTTAGGGGACTTTAACACCGGGGAGCTGTTTTTT. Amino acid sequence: CASSLGDFNTGELFF.

The CDR3: CASSLGQGSGANEQFF. The CDR3, as DNA: TGCGCCAGCAGCTTGGGGCAGGGATCAGGGGCCAATGAGCAGTTCTTC. The V and J genes are TRBV5-1 and TRBJ2-1; the D gene is possibly TRBD1 (6 bases). Germline CDR1 reads SGHRS; CDR2 reads YFSETQ. CDR3 length: 16 residues. Trimming pared 0 bases from V and 6 bases from J, leaving 16 bases between.

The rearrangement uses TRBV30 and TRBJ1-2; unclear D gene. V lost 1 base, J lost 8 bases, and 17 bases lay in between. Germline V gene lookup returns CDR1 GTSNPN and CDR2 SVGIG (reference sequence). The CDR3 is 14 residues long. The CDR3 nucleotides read TGTGCCTGGAGTGAGGTGACAACTCCTGCGGGCTACACCTTC. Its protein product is CAWSEVTTPAGYTF.

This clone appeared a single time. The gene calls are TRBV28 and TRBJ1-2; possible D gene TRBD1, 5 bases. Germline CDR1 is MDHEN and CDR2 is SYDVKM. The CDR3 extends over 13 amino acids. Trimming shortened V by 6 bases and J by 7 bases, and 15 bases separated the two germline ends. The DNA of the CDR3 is TGTGCCAGCAGCTTCGGTTTCCAGGGTGGCTACACCTTC. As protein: CASSFGFQGGYTF.

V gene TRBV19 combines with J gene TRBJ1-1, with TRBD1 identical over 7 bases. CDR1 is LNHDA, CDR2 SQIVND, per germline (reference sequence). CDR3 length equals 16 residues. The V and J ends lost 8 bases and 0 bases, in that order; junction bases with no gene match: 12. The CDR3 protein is CASVGTVRSLNTEAFF. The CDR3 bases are TGTGCCAGTGTGGGGACAGTGCGAAGCCTGAACACTGAAGCTTTCTTT.

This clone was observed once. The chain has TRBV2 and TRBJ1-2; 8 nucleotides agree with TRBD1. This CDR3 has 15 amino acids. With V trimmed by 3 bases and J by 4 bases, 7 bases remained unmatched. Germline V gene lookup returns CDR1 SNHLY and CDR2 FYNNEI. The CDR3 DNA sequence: TGTGCCAGCAGTGATTGGACAGGGTATATCTATGGCTACACCTTC. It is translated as CASSDWTGYIYGYTF.

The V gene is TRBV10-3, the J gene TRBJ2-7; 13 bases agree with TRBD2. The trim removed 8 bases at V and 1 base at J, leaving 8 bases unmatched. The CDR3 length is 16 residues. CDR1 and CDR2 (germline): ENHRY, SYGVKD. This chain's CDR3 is CAIGTSGTRGSYEQYF. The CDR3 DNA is TGTGCCATCGGGACTAGCGGGACCCGAGGGTCCTACGAGCAGTACTTC.

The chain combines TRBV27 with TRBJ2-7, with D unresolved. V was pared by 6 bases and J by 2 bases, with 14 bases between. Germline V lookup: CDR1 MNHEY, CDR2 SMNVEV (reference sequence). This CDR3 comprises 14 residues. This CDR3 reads CASRKNSLTYEQYF. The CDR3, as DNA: TGTGCCAGCAGAAAGAATAGCCTCACCTACGAGCAGTACTTC.

CDR3 nucleotides: TGCGCCAGCAGCCAAGCGGGGGGGACCCCCTACGAGCAGTACTTC. Protein: CASSQAGGTPYEQYF. This sequence joins TRBV4-3 and TRBJ2-7, with 8 bases fitting TRBD2. Germline V gives CDR1 LGHNA, CDR2 YSLEER. The CDR3 extends over 15 amino acids. With 1 base clipped from V and 2 bases from J, the junction kept 4 bases outside the gene matches.

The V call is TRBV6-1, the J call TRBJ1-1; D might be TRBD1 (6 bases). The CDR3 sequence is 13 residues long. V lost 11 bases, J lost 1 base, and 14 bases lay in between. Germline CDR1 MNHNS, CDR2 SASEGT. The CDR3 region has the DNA TGTGCCTACTCGGGACAACCGAACACTGAAGCTTTCTTT. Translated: CAYSGQPNTEAFF.

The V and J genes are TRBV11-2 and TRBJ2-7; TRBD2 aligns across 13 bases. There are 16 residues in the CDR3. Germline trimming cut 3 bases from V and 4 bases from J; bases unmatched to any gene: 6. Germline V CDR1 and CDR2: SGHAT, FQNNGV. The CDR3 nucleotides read TGTGCCAGCAGCTTTACTAGCGGGAGGGCCTCATACGAGCAGTACTTC. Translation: CASSFTSGRASYEQYF.

CDR3 nucleotides: TGTGCCAGCAGACTACAGGAGTATAGCAATCAGCCCCAGCATTTT. The encoded protein is CASRLQEYSNQPQHF. This chain connects TRBV6-6 to TRBJ1-5, with a possible D match to TRBD1 (5 bases). Trimming pared 6 bases from V and 0 bases from J, leaving 12 bases between. The CDR3 covers 15 residues. The V gene's germline CDR1 is MNHNY and CDR2 SVGAGI (reference sequence).

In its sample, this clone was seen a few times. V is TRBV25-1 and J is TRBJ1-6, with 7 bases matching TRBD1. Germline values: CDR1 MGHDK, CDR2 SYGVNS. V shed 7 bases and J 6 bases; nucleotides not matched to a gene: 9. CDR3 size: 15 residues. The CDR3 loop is CASTPADRINSPLHF. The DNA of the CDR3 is TGTGCCAGCACTCCGGCGGACAGGATTAATTCACCCCTCCACTTT.

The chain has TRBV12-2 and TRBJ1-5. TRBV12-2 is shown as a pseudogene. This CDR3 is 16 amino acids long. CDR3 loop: CASRLARARRNQPQHF. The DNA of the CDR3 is TGTGCAAGTCGCTTAGCGCGGGCGAGACGGAATCAGCCCCAGCATTTT.